The 14 T cell receptor beta chains listed next were all sequenced from one sample in a study of T-cell memory formation after mild COVID-19. From the 5' RACE reads, TCRdb called clonotypes with MiXCR, one entry per CDR3 protein. The table shows around 530,000 distinct CDR3 sequences, with 20% to 25% occurring only once. Source material: PBMCs or a T cell subset sorted from them (not recorded which). These receptor sequences come from an adult woman who had mild COVID-19 (a few samples of this study predate the infection). Cell type and time point are not known.

The chain links TRBV7-2 to TRBJ2-2, with 9 bases fitting TRBD2. V dropped 5 bases and J dropped 5; count of bases not matched to a gene: 9. The V gene's germline CDR1 is SGHTA and CDR2 FQGNSA. This CDR3 spans 16 amino acids. The CDR3 DNA sequence: TGTGCCAGCAGCCTTTTTAGCGGGAGTCGGACCGGGGAGCTGTTTTTT. Its protein is CASSLFSGSRTGELFF.

The gene calls are TRBV19 and TRBJ1-2, with 10 nucleotides matching TRBD1. The length of the CDR3 is 15 residues. Trimming cost V 5 bases and J 7 bases; bases outside gene matches: 10. Germline V gives CDR1 LNHDA, CDR2 SQIVND (reference sequence). DNA for the CDR3: TGTGCCAGTAGTCCGGACAGGGGGAAGAGTAGTGGCTACACCTTC. Protein product: CASSPDRGKSSGYTF.

This clonotype was seen a few times. The chain recombines TRBV5-4 with TRBJ1-2; D gene uncertain. The germline gives CDR1 SGHNT, CDR2 YYREEE (reference sequence). The V end was cut by 7 bases, the J end by 4 bases, with 20 bases between. The CDR3 has 15 residues. CDR3 region: CASYALGGRFYGYTF. In nucleotides, the CDR3 is TGTGCCAGCTATGCCCTGGGAGGGCGCTTCTATGGCTACACCTTC. The entire variable domain, with the rest obtained from reference TRBV5-4 and TRBJ1-2, is as follows: ETGVTQSPTHLIKTRGQQVTLRCSSQSGHNTVSWYQQALGQGPQFIFQYYREEENGRGNFPPRFSGLQFPNYSSELNVNALELDDSALYLCASYALGGRFYGYTFGSGTRLTVV.

The sample holds a few counts of this clonotype. V is TRBV11-2 and J is TRBJ2-2, with 13 bases fitting TRBD2. CDR1 is SGHAT and CDR2 is FQNNGV in the germline V gene. Germline trimming cut 2 bases from V and 8 bases from J; bases unmatched to any gene: 5. The CDR3 consists of 16 residues. In DNA, the CDR3 is TGTGCCAGCAGCTTAACGGGACTAGCGGGGTCTGGGGAGCTGTTTTTT. Protein sequence: CASSLTGLAGSGELFF.

The genes are TRBV20-1 and TRBJ2-7; 10 nucleotides match TRBD2. There are 14 residues in the CDR3. V shed 5 bases and J 6 bases; nucleotides not matched to a gene: 10. Germline V lookup: CDR1 DFQATT, CDR2 SNEGSKA (reference sequence). Here the CDR3 DNA reads TGCAGTGCTCCGATCAGCGGGGGGGCGGGCGAGCAGTACTTC. Its protein is CSAPISGGAGEQYF.

The chain joins TRBV12-3 or TRBV12-4 to TRBJ2-6; possibly TRBD1 for D (5 bases). The CDR3 is 15 residues long. The V end was cut by 1 base, the J end by 1 base, with 5 bases between. CDR3 region: CASSLDRSGANVLTF. The CDR3 DNA reads as TGTGCCAGCAGTTTAGACAGGTCTGGGGCCAACGTCCTGACTTTC.

This CDR3 reads CASSLGQAPYTDTQYF. The DNA for the CDR3 is TGTGCCAGCAGCCTGGGACAGGCCCCTTACACAGATACGCAGTATTTT. The chain has TRBV9 and TRBJ2-3; 8 bases fit TRBD1. CDR3 length equals 16 residues. CDR1 is SGDLS, CDR2 YYNGEE, per germline. The V segment lost 4 bases and the J segment 2 bases; nucleotides outside the gene matches: 9.

The V gene is TRBV5-4, the J gene TRBJ2-1; 7 nucleotides align to TRBD2. V shed 1 base and J 8 bases; nucleotides not matched to a gene: 12. Germline V gives CDR1 SGHNT, CDR2 YYREEE (reference sequence). CDR3 size: 16 residues. The CDR3 DNA sequence: TGTGCCAGCAGCTTGCCCCTAGGGGAGGGGAGGTATGAGCAGTTCTTC. The encoded protein is CASSLPLGEGRYEQFF.

The chain carries TRBV6-1 and TRBJ2-1; no definite D call. Trimming cost V 6 bases and J 8 bases, with 14 bases left between them. CDR3 length: 13 residues. Germline CDR1 MNHNS, CDR2 SASEGT. CDR3 region: CASSPRWVDEQFF. The CDR3 DNA sequence: TGTGCCAGCAGCCCCCGTTGGGTCGATGAGCAGTTCTTC.

This clonotype was seen a few times. V and J are TRBV7-6 and TRBJ1-3; TRBD1 agrees at 10 bases. The CDR3 sequence is 16 residues long. CDR1 and CDR2 (germline): SGHVS, FNYEAQ. The ends lost 5 bases at V and 2 bases at J; junction bases unmatched: 6. CDR3: CASSPGQGSAGNTIYF. DNA for the CDR3: TGTGCCAGCAGCCCGGGACAGGGGTCAGCTGGAAACACCATATATTTT. Based on the CDR3 plus reference TRBV7-6 and TRBJ1-3, the full variable domain is GAGVSQSPRYKVTKRGQDVALRCDPISGHVSLYWYRQALGQGPEFLTYFNYEAQQDKSGLPNDRFSAERPEGSISTLTIQRTEQRDSAMYRCASSPGQGSAGNTIYFGEGSWLTVV.

This chain joins TRBV7-9 and TRBJ1-2; D not resolved. Germline V gene lookup returns CDR1 SEHNR and CDR2 FQNEAQ (reference sequence). This CDR3 comprises 14 residues. Deletions cut 2 bases from V and 7 bases from J, with 14 bases between. The CDR3 DNA follows: TGTGCCAGCAGCTTACAAGGCGGGCGCGGTGGCTACACCTTC. Translated: CASSLQGGRGGYTF.

The chain employs TRBV6-5 and TRBJ1-6; a weak D match, TRBD1 (5 bases). The CDR3 is 15 amino acids. CDR1 is MNHEY, CDR2 SVGAGI, per germline. The V end was cut by 2 bases, the J end by 7 bases, with 12 bases between. CDR3 amino acids: CASSYGQGPNSPLHF. For the CDR3, the DNA is TGTGCCAGCAGTTACGGGCAGGGTCCCAATTCACCCCTCCACTTT.

The J gene is TRBJ2-3, the V gene TRBV6-5, with TRBD1 identical over 8 bases. The V gene end was trimmed by 2 bases and the J gene end by 3 bases; junction bases not matched to a gene: 4. Germline lookup yields CDR1 MNHEY and CDR2 SVGAGI. The CDR3 is made up of 15 amino acids. The CDR3, as DNA: TGTGCCAGCAGTTACCGGACAGGGAAAACAGATACGCAGTATTTT. Encoded protein: CASSYRTGKTDTQYF.

J is TRBJ1-2 and V is TRBV29-1, with TRBD1 as a possible D gene (6 bases). The CDR3 extends over 13 amino acids. Trimming removed 5 bases from V and 2 bases from J, with 12 bases in between. Germline V lookup: CDR1 SQVTM, CDR2 ANQGSEA. The chain's CDR3 is CSVTQGRNYGYTF. CDR3 DNA sequence: TGCAGCGTTACACAGGGAAGAAACTATGGCTACACCTTC.